Below are 18 T cell receptor beta chains sequenced from a single sample in a study of CD8+CD57+ T cells in acquired aplastic anemia. Profiles of TCR beta VDJ and CDR3 were generated from a genomic DNA template. TCRdb reprocessed the reads via MiXCR and lists one record per CDR3 protein. The sample comprises over 150,000 distinct CDR3 sequences, over 50% of which are singletons, and roughly 12% rests with the top ten. Patients who underwent sequencing had shown CD8+CD57+ cell expansion by flow cytometry. Sequencing was carried out using sorted CD4+, CD8+, or CD8+CD57+ T cells (not recorded which) from PBMCs. The receptors shown here come from a human donor with aplastic anemia.

V and J are TRBV2 and TRBJ2-1; 9 nucleotides align to TRBD2. Germline V gene sequence: CDR1 SNHLY, CDR2 FYNNEI. This CDR3 spans 17 amino acids. The V and J ends lost 4 bases and 9 bases, in that order; junction bases with no gene match: 16. The CDR3 sequence: CASSAPSGTAPWSEQFF. CDR3 sequence (DNA): TGTGCCAGCAGTGCCCCTAGCGGGACGGCTCCCTGGAGTGAGCAGTTCTTC.

This rearrangement joins TRBV10-3 to TRBJ1-5; no firm D call. Per the germline V gene, CDR1 is ENHRY and CDR2 is SYGVKD. V was cut by 6 bases and J by 11 bases, with 29 bases left in between. The CDR3 covers 17 residues. The CDR3 loop reads CAISSTTSTVAREAQHF. The CDR3 coding sequence is TGTGCCATCAGCTCTACGACCTCAACAGTAGCCCGTGAAGCCCAGCATTTT.

For this clonotype: One end of the junction does not line up with germline, which may come from a read error. J is TRBJ1-1 and V is TRBV5-1; the D is unclear. The CDR3 totals 15 residues. Germline CDR1 is SGHRS and CDR2 is YFSETQ. CDR3 loop: CASSLALGMNTEALF. The CDR3 bases are TGCGCCAGCAGCTTGGCACTCGGGATGAACACTGAAGCTCTCTTT.

The chain links TRBV29-1 to TRBJ1-1; TRBD1 matches at 7 bases. The CDR3 is 13 amino acids. The germline gives CDR1 SQVTM, CDR2 ANQGSEA. After removal of 7 bases from V and 5 bases from J, the junction contained 10 bases not matched to a gene. The CDR3 region has the DNA TGCAGCGCTACCGACAGGGAAGGAACTGAAGCTTTCTTT. Protein: CSATDREGTEAFF. Drawing the rest from reference TRBV29-1 and TRBJ1-1, the complete variable domain is SAVISQKPSRDICQRGTSLTIQCQVDSQVTMMFWYRQQPGQSLTLIATANQGSEATYESGFVIDKFPISRPNLTFSTLTVSNMSPEDSSIYLCSATDREGTEAFFGQGTRLTVV.

In this sample, this clonotype turned up a few times. This chain joins TRBV7-9 and TRBJ1-6; a weak D match, TRBD1 (6 bases). Deletions cut 6 bases from V and 5 bases from J, with 11 bases between. Germline V gene data show CDR1 as SEHNR and CDR2 as FQNEAQ (reference sequence). The CDR3 has 14 residues. CDR3 sequence: CASSFGQNNSPLHF. CDR3 DNA: TGTGCCAGCAGTTTTGGACAGAATAATTCACCCCTCCACTTT.

This clonotype was observed a few times. The chain links TRBV2 to TRBJ2-7, with unresolved D. Trimming removed 7 bases at V and 3 bases at J, with 7 bases between. CDR3 length: 11 residues. Germline V gives CDR1 SNHLY, CDR2 FYNNEI. CDR3 nucleotides: TGTGCCAGCACACGGTTCTACGAGCAGTACTTC. Translation gives CASTRFYEQYF.

In this sample, this clonotype turned up many times. The V call is TRBV19, the J call TRBJ2-1; 7 bases fit TRBD2. Trimming at V came to 5 bases and at J to 8 bases, leaving 9 bases not matched to a gene. There are 14 residues in the CDR3. The germline CDR1 and CDR2 sequences are LNHDA and SQIVND (reference sequence). In DNA, the CDR3 is TGTGCCAGTAGTTTCGGACTAGTAGGCGATGAGCAGTTCTTC. Its translation is CASSFGLVGDEQFF.

This rearrangement joins TRBV2 to TRBJ1-2, with a weak D call TRBD1 (5 bases). Germline V gives CDR1 SNHLY, CDR2 FYNNEI. The germline V and J ends were trimmed by 6 bases and 11 bases, with 16 bases remaining between them. The CDR3 length is 12 residues. CDR3 coding DNA: TGTGCCAGCAGCGGGACTCCTAATGATTACACCTTC. Encoded protein: CASSGTPNDYTF.

This clonotype has a count of ten or more. This chain uses TRBV20-1 with TRBJ1-1; D unclear. The CDR3 runs to 15 residues. Germline V CDR1 and CDR2: DFQATT, SNEGSKA (reference sequence). Trimming took 3 bases from V and 0 from J, leaving 14 bases between them. The CDR3 coding sequence is TGCAGTGCTAGCGGCACACCTTTTATGAACACTGAAGCTTTCTTT. It specifies CSASGTPFMNTEAFF.

This clonotype was seen only a few times. V is TRBV15 and J is TRBJ2-7; D may be TRBD1 or TRBD2 (5 bases each). Looked up from germline, CDR1 is LNHNV and CDR2 is YYDKDF (reference sequence). Trimming pared 4 bases from V and 5 bases from J, leaving 12 bases between. The CDR3 spans 13 residues. The CDR3 DNA is TGTGCCACCAGCACGGCTGGGGGACACGAGCAGTACTTC. It codes for CATSTAGGHEQYF.

This sequence joins TRBV7-8 and TRBJ2-5, with TRBD2 as a possible D gene (6 bases). CDR1 and CDR2 from the germline V gene are SGHVS and FQNEAQ. V dropped 5 bases and J dropped 0 bases, with 13 bases sitting between them. This CDR3 comprises 15 residues. The DNA of the CDR3 is TGTGCCAGCAGCCCCTCCGGGACTGACCAAGAGACCCAGTACTTC. It codes for CASSPSGTDQETQYF.

The table lists this clonotype with many counts. The rearrangement links TRBV10-2 to TRBJ2-1; D unresolved. CDR1 is WSHSY and CDR2 is SAAADI in the germline V gene. The CDR3 sequence is 17 residues long. Between the trimmed V and J ends, which lost 4 bases and 0 bases, there was a span of 16 bases. Written as DNA, the CDR3 is TGCGCCAGCAGTGTTATATTCCCAAGGAGCTCCTACAATGAGCAGTTCTTC. Its protein product is CASSVIFPRSSYNEQFF.

In the case of this clonotype: A single base separates this from a much larger clone, so it may be a read error. V is TRBV12-5 and J is TRBJ1-4; D unresolved. Germline-derived CDR1 and CDR2 are LGHNT and FRNRAP. Trimming shortened V by 5 bases and J by 7 bases, and 17 bases separated the two germline ends. The length of the CDR3 is 15 residues. For the CDR3, the DNA is TGTGCTAGTGGTGTCTCGGAGACCGAGGGTGAAAAACTGTTTTTT. Translation gives CASGVSETEGEKLFF.

With regard to this clonotype: One end of the junction varies from germline; a read error may be responsible. Here the CDR3 DNA reads TGCGGTGCTGTGCGGGAGTCCTCCTACGAGCAGTACTTC. It yields the protein CGAVRESSYEQYF. V and J are TRBV20-1 and TRBJ2-7; TRBD2 aligns across 7 bases. Per the germline V gene, CDR1 is DFQATT and CDR2 is SNEGSKA (reference sequence). The length of the CDR3 is 13 residues.

This clonotype turned up a few times. The chain uses TRBV25-1 and TRBJ2-7, with D unclear. Deletions cut 7 bases from V and 1 base from J, with 11 bases between. Germline V gene sequence: CDR1 MGHDK, CDR2 SYGVNS. CDR3 size: 13 residues. The CDR3 DNA reads TGTGCCAGCACCCACCGCGCATCCTACGAGCAGTACTTC. Its protein is CASTHRASYEQYF.

This chain joins TRBV2 and TRBJ1-4; TRBD1 matches 7 bases. The CDR3 extends over 14 amino acids. J was trimmed by 3 bases and V by 6 bases; bases with no gene match: 4. The germline CDR1 and CDR2 sequences are SNHLY and FYNNEI. CDR3 region: CASSLQGSNEKLFF. The CDR3 bases are TGTGCCAGCAGCCTACAGGGGTCTAATGAAAAACTGTTTTTT.

This clonotype was recorded a few times. The V and J genes are TRBV29-1 and TRBJ2-7; D possibly corresponds to TRBD2 (5 bases). Germline V lookup: CDR1 SQVTM, CDR2 ANQGSEA. V was pared by 3 bases and J by 6 bases, with 9 bases between. This CDR3 is built from 11 residues. CDR3 loop: CSVDAGIEQYF. DNA of the CDR3: TGCAGCGTTGATGCCGGGATCGAGCAGTACTTC.

The chain carries TRBV20-1 and TRBJ1-6, with TRBD1 matching 12 bases. The J segment lost 9 bases and the V segment lost 6 bases, leaving 9 bases of the junction unmatched. Germline V gives CDR1 DFQATT, CDR2 SNEGSKA (reference sequence). CDR3 size: 15 residues. CDR3 region: CSAATGTGGISPLHF. The CDR3 DNA reads TGCAGTGCCGCTACCGGGACAGGGGGCATTTCACCCCTCCACTTT.